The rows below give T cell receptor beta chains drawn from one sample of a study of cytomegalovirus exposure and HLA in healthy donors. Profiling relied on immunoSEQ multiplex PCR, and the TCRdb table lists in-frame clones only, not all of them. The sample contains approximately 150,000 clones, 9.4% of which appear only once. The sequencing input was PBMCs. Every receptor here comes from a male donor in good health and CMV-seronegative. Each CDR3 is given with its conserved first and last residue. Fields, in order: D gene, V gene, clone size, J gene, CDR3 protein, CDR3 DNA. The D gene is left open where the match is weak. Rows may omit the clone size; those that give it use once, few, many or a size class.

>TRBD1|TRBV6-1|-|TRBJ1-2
CASVQGMGYGYTF
TGTGCCAGCGTACAGGGGATGGGCTATGGCTACACCTTC
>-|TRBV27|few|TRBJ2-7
CASSPARVNDEQYF
TGTGCCAGCAGCCCTGCACGGGTTAACGACGAGCAGTACTTC
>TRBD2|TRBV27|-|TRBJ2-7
CASAPLLVAGSYEQYF
TGTGCCAGCGCCCCTTTACTGGTAGCGGGCTCCTACGAGCAGTACTTC
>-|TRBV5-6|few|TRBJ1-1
CASSQEEGERNTEAFF
TGTGCCAGCAGCCAAGAAGAGGGCGAAAGGAACACTGAAGCTTTCTTT
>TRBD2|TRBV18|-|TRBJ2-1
CASSLRTSGRGNEQFF
TGTGCCAGCTCACTGCGGACTAGCGGGAGGGGCAATGAGCAGTTCTTC
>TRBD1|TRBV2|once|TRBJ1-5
CASSEAQEGASQPQHF
TGTGCCAGCAGTGAAGCTCAAGAGGGGGCGAGTCAGCCCCAGCATTTT
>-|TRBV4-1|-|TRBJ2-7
CASSPTGGVYEQYF
TGCGCCAGCAGCCCAACTGGCGGGGTCTACGAGCAGTACTTC
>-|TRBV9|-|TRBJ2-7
CASSSGGSYEQYF
TGTGCCAGCAGCTCCGGAGGCTCCTACGAGCAGTACTTC
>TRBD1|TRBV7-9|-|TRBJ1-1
CASSPGQGVLNTEAFF
TGTGCCAGCAGCCCCGGACAGGGGGTATTGAACACTGAAGCTTTCTTT
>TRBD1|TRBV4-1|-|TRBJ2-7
CASSPPGTDRVSYEQYF
TGCGCCAGCAGCCCCCCCGGGACGGACAGGGTCTCCTACGAGCAGTACTTC
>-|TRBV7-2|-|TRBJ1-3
CASSPGSGDGNTIYF
TGTGCCAGCAGCCCAGGGTCGGGGGACGGAAACACCATATATTTT
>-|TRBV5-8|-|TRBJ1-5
CASRTMGWGDNQPQHF
TGTGCCAGCAGAACTATGGGTTGGGGGGATAATCAGCCCCAGCATTTT
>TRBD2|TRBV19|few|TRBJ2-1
CASSTLGTSGSYNEQFF
TGTGCCAGTAGTACACTGGGGACTAGCGGTTCCTACAATGAGCAGTTCTTC
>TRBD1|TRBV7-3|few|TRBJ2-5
CASSRTGAETQYF
TGTGCCAGCAGTCGGACAGGGGCCGAGACCCAGTACTTC
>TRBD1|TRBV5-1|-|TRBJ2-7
CASSKSDRGVVREQYF
TGCGCCAGCAGCAAATCTGACAGGGGGGTGGTTCGCGAGCAGTACTTC
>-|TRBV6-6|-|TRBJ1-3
CASSYSRDTIYF
TGTGCCAGCAGTTACTCGAGAGACACCATATATTTT
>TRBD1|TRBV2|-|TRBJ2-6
CASKPGQVDSGANVLTF
TGTGCCAGCAAACCGGGACAGGTGGACTCTGGGGCCAACGTCCTGACTTTC
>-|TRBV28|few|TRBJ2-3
CASSLRADTQYF
TGTGCCAGCAGTTTGAGGGCAGATACGCAGTATTTT
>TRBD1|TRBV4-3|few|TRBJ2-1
CASSQGPPGGDSYNEQFF
TGCGCCAGCAGCCAAGGGCCCCCAGGGGGAGATTCCTACAATGAGCAGTTCTTC
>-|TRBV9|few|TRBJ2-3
CASSVSGTSTDTQYF
TGTGCCAGCAGCGTGTCCGGGACTAGCACAGATACGCAGTATTTT
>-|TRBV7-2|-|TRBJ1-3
CASSFGGATGNTIYF
TGTGCCAGCAGCTTCGGGGGGGCGACTGGAAACACCATATATTTT
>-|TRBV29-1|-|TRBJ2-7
CSVVAGQGEQYF
TGCAGCGTTGTCGCAGGGCAGGGCGAGCAGTACTTC
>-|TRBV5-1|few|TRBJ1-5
CASSLGQGSNQPQHF
TGCGCCAGCAGCTTGGGTCAGGGTAGCAATCAGCCCCAGCATTTT
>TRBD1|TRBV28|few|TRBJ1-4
CASSLFSGTGSEKLFF
TGTGCCAGCAGTTTATTTAGCGGGACAGGGAGTGAAAAACTGTTTTTT
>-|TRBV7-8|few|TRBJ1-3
CASSLRSGTGFGNTIYF
TGTGCCAGCAGCCTAAGAAGTGGCACGGGATTTGGAAACACCATATATTTT
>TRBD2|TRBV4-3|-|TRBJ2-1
CASSQDSWLLAGNNEQFF
TGCGCCAGCAGCCAAGACAGTTGGTTGCTAGCGGGGAACAATGAGCAGTTCTTC
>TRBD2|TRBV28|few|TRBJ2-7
CASSSSGTRTWEQYF
TGTGCCAGCAGTTCATCCGGGACTAGGACATGGGAGCAGTACTTC
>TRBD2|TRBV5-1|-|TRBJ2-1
CASRQGLAGANEQFF
TGCGCCAGCAGGCAAGGGCTAGCGGGAGCCAATGAGCAGTTCTTC
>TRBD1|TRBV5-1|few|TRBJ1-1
CASSLGTGDTEAFF
TGCGCCAGCAGCTTGGGGACAGGGGACACTGAAGCTTTCTTT
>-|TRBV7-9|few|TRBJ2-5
CAIQDRRAGETQYF
TGTGCCATCCAGGATAGGAGGGCCGGAGAGACCCAGTACTTC
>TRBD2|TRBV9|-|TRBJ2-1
CASSVEERGAVEQFF
TGTGCCAGCAGCGTAGAGGAGCGGGGGGCGGTTGAGCAGTTCTTC
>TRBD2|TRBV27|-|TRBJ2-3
CASRSPSGTSTDTQYF
TGTGCCAGCAGGTCTCCGAGCGGGACTAGCACAGATACGCAGTATTTT
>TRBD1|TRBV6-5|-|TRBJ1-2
CASSSRDSGYGYTF
TGTGCCAGCAGTTCCAGGGACAGTGGCTATGGCTACACCTTC
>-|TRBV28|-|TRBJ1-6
CASSTSSYNSPFHF
TGTGCCAGCAGTACTAGCTCCTATAATTCACCCTTCCACTTT